The subject of this entry is one TCR beta chain. What antigen it recognizes has not been identified. The sample holds no much larger clone one base away, and base qualities are not on file. The CDR3 has 15 amino acids, counting the end cysteine and phenylalanine. Kept here is only the CDR3 DNA, which spans 45 bases and is read in frame from base 1. The germline ends are 15 bases apart after V is trimmed by 4 bases and J by 3 bases. Looking up the germline V gene yields CDR1 SGHNT and CDR2 YENEEA. Participants in the prospective study were aged roughly 18 to 89 years, lived in 24 United States geographic areas, and enrolled through a virtual design. Cohort assignment in the prospective study relied on participant-reported clinical history from a screening survey and a study questionnaire. Mobile phlebotomists in the prospective study collected whole blood, serum and a nasopharyngeal or oropharyngeal swab from every participant. Prospective study participants could optionally give additional blood draws and questionnaires over an approximately 2-month period. Blood samples from the prospective study were shipped frozen or at room temperature prior to DNA extraction.

The data derive from a study of blood T cell repertoires in COVID-19 (dated by TCRdb to 2018 to 2020). About the study as a whole: Collaborator samples came from the United States, Italy and Spain and covered acute and convalescent phases of COVID-19. HLA class I and class II types, where available, came from metadata supplied by the sample provider rather than from assay-based typing. The material from the prospective study consisted of cDNA or gDNA derived from T cells, B-cell-depleted T cells, or PBMCs. A de-identified subject ID, COVID-19 status, age in years and sex were almost always included in the sample metadata. The repertoires were released in a freely available public database meant as a resource for research on the immune response to SARS-CoV-2. Samples came from the ongoing ImmuneRACE study (first 160 participants) plus 1,254 subjects from 6 global collaborators. Subjects who had been exposed to COVID-19, were actively infected with it, or had recovered from it provided the deeply sampled blood TCRbeta repertoires that made up the dataset.

The immunoSEQ Assay, a bias-controlled multiplex PCR, was used to amplify TCRbeta CDR3 regions from genomic DNA. Per the original workflow: Within the assay, amplification of reference gene primers was used to estimate how many nucleated cells each sample contained. To quantify the absolute abundance of each unique TCRbeta CDR3 rearrangement, sequence reads were collapsed and filtered. For each sample, productive Simpson clonality was calculated as the square root of Simpson's diversity index over productive rearrangements. TCRdb stores this immuneACCESS table with in-frame sequences only. Part of the clones is absent; in the studies checked, under half of the shortfall reflects unresolved V genes, and no reason is known for the rest. V and J calls and clone size follow that table, whereas D and trimming were derived from the DNA. The sample table shows a few hundred thousand clones, and nearly 90% are seen once. The top ten constitute approximately 4.5% of the sample.

What the work shows at the level of the full study, not this receptor alone: Clinical and demographic metadata were provided uncurated, with the amount varying by source and participant.

The V and J genes are TRBV11-3 and TRBJ1-2; 5 matching bases give a weak D call of TRBD1. The receptor was derived from a woman aged 18 to 35 with acute COVID-19. Specimen: PBMCs or T cells enriched from blood (not recorded which). The sequence in DNA is TGTGCCAGCAGCTCACGCTCAGACAGACACTATGGCTACACCTTC. Translated, this is CASSSRSDRHYGYTF. The full variable domain, with segments outside the CDR3 supplied by the reference TRBV11-3 and TRBJ1-2 proteins, appears as EAGVVQSPRYKIIEKKQPVAFWCNPISGHNTLYWYLQNLGQGPELLIRYENEEAVDDSQLPKDRFSAERLKGVDSTLKIQPAELGDSAVYLCASSSRSDRHYGYTFGSGTRLTVV.